Below, one T cell receptor beta chain is given with its context. No antigen is known for it. Germline loops: CDR1 MNHNY, CDR2 SVGAGI (reference sequence). V dropped 7 bases and J dropped 11; count of bases not matched to a gene: 13. This CDR3 contains 13 residues. These data belong to a study of lymphopenia after photon versus proton radiotherapy. Study-level points and caveats: After the lymphocyte nadir, photon-treated repertoires showed oligoclonal expansion, especially of CD8+ Temra cells. Relative stability marked proton patients; photon patients lost diversity and naive cells. A bigger post-nadir fall in TCR diversity correlated inversely with survival time in deceased patients. Authors raise, but do not show, better survival with proton therapy.

Assay used: immunoSEQ multiplex PCR; TCRdb lists only in-frame clones, some missing. The sample gives tens of thousands of clones, 84% of which show up once; more than 12% is in the top ten. The sequence derives from a woman in her 70s with pancreatic cancer. Sequenced material: peripheral blood, taken from a patient treated with proton-based radiotherapy. The chain carries TRBV6-6 and TRBJ1-1, with 7 bases lining up with TRBD1. In DNA form, the CDR3 reads TGTGCCAGCACCCCGACAGGGTCCGTGGGTGCTTTCTTT. As protein: CASTPTGSVGAFF.